This T cell receptor beta chain stems from a study of T cell responses to AZD1222 COVID-19 vaccine. Study results and caveats: Clonal diversity was possibly underestimated; the donors were predominantly white British and more often female.

V lost 3 bases to trimming and J lost 5 bases, with 20 bases between them. The CDR3 is 17 amino acids. In germline, CDR1 is LNHDA, CDR2 SQIVND (reference sequence). Measured with immunoSEQ multiplex PCR; TCRdb has only the in-frame clones, and not every one. The repertoire has approximately 150,000 clones, about 90% of them found once; the top ten carry 1.5% to 2%. To note about this clone: The antigen is undetermined.

This chain links TRBV19 with TRBJ1-5; maybe TRBD1 (5 bases). This sequence originates from an adult who received the AZD1222 COVID-19 vaccine. The sequenced sample was peripheral blood, obtained 28 days after the second AZD1222 dose. The chain's CDR3 is CASSIDSSFSWDQPQHF. The CDR3 DNA is TGTGCCAGTAGTATTGACAGCTCGTTCTCCTGGGATCAGCCCCAGCATTTT.